This T cell receptor (beta chain) comes out of a study of cytomegalovirus exposure and HLA in healthy donors. Trimming removed 2 bases from V and 3 bases from J; junction bases left unmatched: 1. CDR1 MNHEY and CDR2 SVGAGI come from the germline V gene. This CDR3 has 15 amino acids. 60 Vbeta and 13 Jbeta primers were used in PCR. Clones were sequenced by immunoSEQ multiplex PCR, and TCRdb holds only the in-frame ones, with some missing. The repertoire holds about 130,000 clones, with approximately 80% as singletons. Concerning this clone itself: Other DNA sequences from this sample encode an identical CDR3 as well.

The chain recombines TRBV6-5 with TRBJ2-1, with TRBD1 identical over 10 bases. Sequences were obtained from PBMCs. This receptor was identified in a girl aged 2-15 years in good health and CMV-seronegative. CDR3 residues: CASSYDRGRYNEQFF. CDR3 coding DNA: TGTGCCAGCAGTTACGACAGGGGGCGCTACAATGAGCAGTTCTTC.